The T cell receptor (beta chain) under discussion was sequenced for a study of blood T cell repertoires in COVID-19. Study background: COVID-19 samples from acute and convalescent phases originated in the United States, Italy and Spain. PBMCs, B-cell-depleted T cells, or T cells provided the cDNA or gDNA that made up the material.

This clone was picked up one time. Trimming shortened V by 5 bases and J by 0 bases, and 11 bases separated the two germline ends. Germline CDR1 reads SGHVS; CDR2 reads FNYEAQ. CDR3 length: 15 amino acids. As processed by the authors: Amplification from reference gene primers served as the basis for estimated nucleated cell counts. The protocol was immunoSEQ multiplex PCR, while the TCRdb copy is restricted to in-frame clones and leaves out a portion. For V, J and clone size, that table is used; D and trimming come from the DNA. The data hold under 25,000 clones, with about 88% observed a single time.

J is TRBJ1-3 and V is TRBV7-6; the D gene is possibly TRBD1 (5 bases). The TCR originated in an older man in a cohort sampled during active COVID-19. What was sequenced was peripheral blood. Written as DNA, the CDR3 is TGTGCCAGCAGCGAGGACACCAACTCTGGAAACACCATATATTTT. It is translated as CASSEDTNSGNTIYF.